This TCR beta chain was identified in a study of T cell responses to AZD1222 COVID-19 vaccine. The CDR3 loop spans 13 amino acids. V gave up 4 bases and J gave up 4 bases, with 9 bases separating them. Germline V lookup: CDR1 LNHDA, CDR2 SQIVND (reference sequence). The assay was immunoSEQ multiplex PCR, and TCRdb's table has in-frame clones only and misses some. The profile shows some 60,000 clones, more than 60% of them singletons. With respect to this clone: Its specificity is unknown.

Study-level results: Recipients of two AZD1222 doses showed rising Spike-specific TCR breadth and depth. White British ancestry dominated among donors, who included more females, and clonal diversity was possibly underestimated.

This sample comprised peripheral blood, obtained 28 days after the second AZD1222 dose. The receptor was isolated from an adult who received the AZD1222 COVID-19 vaccine. V is TRBV19 and J is TRBJ2-3; D not resolved. The CDR3 DNA follows: TGTGCCAGTAGTAGGCACTCCGCAGATACGCAGTATTTT. This encodes CASSRHSADTQYF.